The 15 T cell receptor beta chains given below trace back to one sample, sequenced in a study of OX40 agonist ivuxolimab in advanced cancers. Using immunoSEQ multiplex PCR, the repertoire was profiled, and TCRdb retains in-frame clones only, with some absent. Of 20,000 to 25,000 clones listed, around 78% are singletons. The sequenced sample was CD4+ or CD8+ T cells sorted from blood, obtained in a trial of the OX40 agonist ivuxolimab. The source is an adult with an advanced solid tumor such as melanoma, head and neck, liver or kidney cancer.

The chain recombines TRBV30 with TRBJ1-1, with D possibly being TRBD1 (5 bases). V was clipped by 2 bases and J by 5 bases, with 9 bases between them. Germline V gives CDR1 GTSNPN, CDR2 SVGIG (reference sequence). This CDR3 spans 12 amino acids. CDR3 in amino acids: CAWSRGSTEAFF. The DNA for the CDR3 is TGTGCCTGGAGTCGGGGGAGTACTGAAGCTTTCTTT.

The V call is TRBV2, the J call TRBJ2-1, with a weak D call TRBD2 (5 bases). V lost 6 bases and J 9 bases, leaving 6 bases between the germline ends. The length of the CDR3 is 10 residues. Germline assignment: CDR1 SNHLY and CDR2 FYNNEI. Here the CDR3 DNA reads TGTGCCAGCAGGGGGAGTGAGCAGTTCTTC. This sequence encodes CASRGSEQFF. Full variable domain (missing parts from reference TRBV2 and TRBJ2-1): EPEVTQTPSHQVTQMGQEVILRCVPISNHLYFYWYRQILGQKVEFLVSFYNNEISEKSEIFDDQFSVERPDGSNFTLKIRSTKLEDSAMYFCASRGSEQFFGPGTRLTVL.

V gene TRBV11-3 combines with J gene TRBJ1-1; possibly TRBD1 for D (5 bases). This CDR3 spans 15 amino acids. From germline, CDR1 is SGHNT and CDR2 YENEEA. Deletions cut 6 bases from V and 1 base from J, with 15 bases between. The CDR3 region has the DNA TGTGCCAGCAGTCCTGCGGGACTGGAGAACACTGAAGCTTTCTTT. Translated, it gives CASSPAGLENTEAFF. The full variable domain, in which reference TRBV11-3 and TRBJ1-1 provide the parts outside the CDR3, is EAGVVQSPRYKIIEKKQPVAFWCNPISGHNTLYWYLQNLGQGPELLIRYENEEAVDDSQLPKDRFSAERLKGVDSTLKIQPAELGDSAVYLCASSPAGLENTEAFFGQGTRLTVV.

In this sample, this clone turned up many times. CDR3 nucleotide sequence: TGTGCCAGCAGCCAATACGGCCTACAGGACTATGGCTACACCTTC. Translated, it gives CASSQYGLQDYGYTF. This chain joins TRBV4-2 and TRBJ1-2; possibly TRBD1 for D (5 bases). Germline V gene data show CDR1 as LGHNA and CDR2 as YNFKEQ. Trimming shortened V by 2 bases and J by 3 bases, and 13 bases separated the two germline ends. The length of the CDR3 is 15 residues.

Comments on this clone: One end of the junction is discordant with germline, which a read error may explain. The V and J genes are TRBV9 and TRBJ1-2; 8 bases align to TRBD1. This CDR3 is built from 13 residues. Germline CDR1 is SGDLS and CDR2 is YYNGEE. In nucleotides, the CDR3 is TGTGCCAGCAGCCCCCAGGACAGGGTGGCCTCTAACTTC. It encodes CASSPQDRVASNF.

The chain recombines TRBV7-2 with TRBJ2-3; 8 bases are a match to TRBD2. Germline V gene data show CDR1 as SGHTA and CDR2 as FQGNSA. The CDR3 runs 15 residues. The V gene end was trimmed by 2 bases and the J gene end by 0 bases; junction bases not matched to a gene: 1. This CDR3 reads CASSLLAGSTDTQYF. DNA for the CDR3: TGTGCCAGCAGCTTATTAGCGGGGAGCACAGATACGCAGTATTTT. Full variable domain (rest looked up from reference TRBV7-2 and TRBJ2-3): GAGVSQSPSNKVTEKGKDVELRCDPISGHTALYWYRQSLGQGLEFLIYFQGNSAPDKSGLPSDRFSAERTGGSVSTLTIQRTQQEDSAVYLCASSLLAGSTDTQYFGPGTRLTVL.

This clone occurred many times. The CDR3 protein is CASSPRSGAVSYEQYF. The CDR3, as DNA: TGTGCCAGCAGCCCCCGGTCGGGGGCAGTATCCTACGAGCAGTACTTC. The rearrangement joins TRBV14 to TRBJ2-7; D possibly uses TRBD1 or TRBD2 (6 bases each). Germline CDR1 SGHDN, CDR2 FVKESK. Trimming took 4 bases from V and 1 from J, leaving 17 bases between them. CDR3 length: 16 residues.

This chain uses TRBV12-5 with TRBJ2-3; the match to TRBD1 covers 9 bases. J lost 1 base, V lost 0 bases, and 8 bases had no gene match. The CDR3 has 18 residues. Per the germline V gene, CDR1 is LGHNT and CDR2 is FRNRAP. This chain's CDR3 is CASGLVLDRGIGTDTQYF. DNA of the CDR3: TGTGCTAGTGGTTTGGTACTGGACAGGGGCATTGGCACAGATACGCAGTATTTT. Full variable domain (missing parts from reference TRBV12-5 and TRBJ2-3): DARVTQTPRHKVTEMGQEVTMRCQPILGHNTVFWYRQTMMQGLELLAYFRNRAPLDDSGMPKDRFSAEMPDATLATLKIQPSEPRDSAVYFCASGLVLDRGIGTDTQYFGPGTRLTVL.

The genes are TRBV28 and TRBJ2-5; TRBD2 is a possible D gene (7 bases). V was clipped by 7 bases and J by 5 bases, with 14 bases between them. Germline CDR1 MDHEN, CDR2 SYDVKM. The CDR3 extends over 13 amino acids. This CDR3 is CASIPEGGETQYF. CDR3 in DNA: TGTGCCAGCATCCCCGAGGGGGGGGAGACCCAGTACTTC.

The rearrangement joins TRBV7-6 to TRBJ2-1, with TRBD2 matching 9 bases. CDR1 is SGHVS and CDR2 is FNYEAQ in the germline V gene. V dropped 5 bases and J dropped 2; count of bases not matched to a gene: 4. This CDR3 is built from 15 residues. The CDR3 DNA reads TGTGCCAGCAGCGAGCGGGGGGTTCCCTACAATGAGCAGTTCTTC. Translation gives CASSERGVPYNEQFF.

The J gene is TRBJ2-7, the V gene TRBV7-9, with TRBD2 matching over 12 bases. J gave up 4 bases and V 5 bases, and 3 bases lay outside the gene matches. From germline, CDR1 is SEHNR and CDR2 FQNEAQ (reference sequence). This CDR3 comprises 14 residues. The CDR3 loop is CASSIGLAGYEQYF. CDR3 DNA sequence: TGTGCCAGCAGCATCGGACTAGCGGGGTACGAGCAGTACTTC.

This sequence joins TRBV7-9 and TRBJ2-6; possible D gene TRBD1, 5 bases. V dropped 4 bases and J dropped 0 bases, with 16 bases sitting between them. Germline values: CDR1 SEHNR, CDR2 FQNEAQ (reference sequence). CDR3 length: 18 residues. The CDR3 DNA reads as TGTGCCAGCAGCTCGACAGCCGACCCTGTCTCTGGGGCCAACGTCCTGACTTTC. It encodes CASSSTADPVSGANVLTF.

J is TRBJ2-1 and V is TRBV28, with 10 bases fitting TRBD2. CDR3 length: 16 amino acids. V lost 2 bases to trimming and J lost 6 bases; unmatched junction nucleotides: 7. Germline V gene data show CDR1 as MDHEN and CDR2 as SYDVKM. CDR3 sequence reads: CASSLTIAGGGNEQFF. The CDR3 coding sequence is TGTGCCAGCAGTTTAACTATAGCGGGGGGAGGCAATGAGCAGTTCTTC.

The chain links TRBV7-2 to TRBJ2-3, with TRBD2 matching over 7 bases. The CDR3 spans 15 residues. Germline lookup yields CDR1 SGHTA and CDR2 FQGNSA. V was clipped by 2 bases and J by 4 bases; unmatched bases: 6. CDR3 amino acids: CASSLLWRGSDTQYF. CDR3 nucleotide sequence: TGTGCCAGCAGCTTATTATGGCGGGGGTCAGATACGCAGTATTTT.

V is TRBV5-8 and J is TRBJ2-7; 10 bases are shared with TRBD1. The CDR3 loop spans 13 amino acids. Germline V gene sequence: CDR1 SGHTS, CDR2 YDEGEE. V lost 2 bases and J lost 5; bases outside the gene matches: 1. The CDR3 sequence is CASSLGTGDEQYF. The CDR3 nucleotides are TGTGCCAGCAGCTTAGGGACAGGGGACGAGCAGTACTTC. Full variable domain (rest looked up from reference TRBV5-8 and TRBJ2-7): EAGVTQSPTHLIKTRGQQATLRCSPISGHTSVYWYQQALGLGLQFLLWYDEGEERNRGNFPPRFSGRQFPNYSSELNVNALELEDSALYLCASSLGTGDEQYFGPGTRLTVT.